These T cell receptor beta chains were read from a single sample in a study of T cell responses to AZD1222 COVID-19 vaccine. Sequencing was performed with immunoSEQ multiplex PCR; in TCRdb, only in-frame clones are kept and a portion is missing. The sample includes tens of thousands of clones, roughly nine tenths of them seen just once. The sample consisted of peripheral blood, taken on day 0 of AZD1222 vaccination. Receptors originate from an adult in good health. The CDR3 runs from the conserved cysteine through the conserved F or W. D genes are given only for firm matches. Size values are once, few and many counts, or a class for expanded clones, and some rows have none.

J	size	D	V	CDR3	DNA
TRBJ1-1	NA	TRBD1	TRBV10-1	CASSESARGTTEAFF	TGCGCCAGCAGTGAGTCAGCCAGGGGGACCACTGAAGCTTTCTTT
TRBJ2-1	NA	NA	TRBV4-3	CASSWGAGVVNEQFF	TGCGCCAGCAGCTGGGGCGCAGGGGTAGTAAATGAGCAGTTCTTC
TRBJ2-1	NA	TRBD2	TRBV9	CASSPGLAQDEQFF	TGTGCCAGCAGCCCGGGACTAGCTCAGGATGAGCAGTTCTTC
TRBJ1-3	NA	NA	TRBV14	CASSHRQGSGNTIYF	TGTGCCAGCAGCCACCGCCAAGGGAGCGGAAACACCATATATTTT
TRBJ2-3	NA	TRBD2	TRBV6-2/TRBV6-3	CASSLWRGGRTDTQYF	TGTGCCAGCAGTCTTTGGCGGGGGGGCCGAACAGATACGCAGTATTTT
TRBJ1-6	NA	NA	TRBV25-1	CASSSTWTRSPLHF	TGTGCCAGCAGTTCCACATGGACTCGGTCACCCCTCCACTTT
TRBJ2-2	NA	NA	TRBV2	CASSADSRDGELFF	TGTGCCAGCAGTGCCGACTCCCGGGACGGGGAGCTGTTTTTT
TRBJ2-7	NA	NA	TRBV13	CASSPGGVSYEQYF	TGTGCCAGCAGCCCAGGCGGGGTCTCCTACGAGCAGTACTTC
TRBJ1-4	NA	NA	TRBV14	CASSQDQEKLFF	TGTGCCAGCAGCCAAGATCAGGAAAAACTGTTTTTT
TRBJ2-3	NA	NA	TRBV5-4	CASSLPSLGGGTDTQYF	TGTGCCAGCAGTTTACCGAGTTTGGGGGGTGGCACAGATACGCAGTATTTT
TRBJ1-2	once	TRBD1	TRBV4-3	CASSQEGQGQYSYTF	TGCGCCAGCAGCCAGGAGGGACAGGGTCAATATAGCTACACCTTC
TRBJ2-6	NA	TRBD1	TRBV5-4	CASSVDRGAANVLTF	TGTGCCAGCAGCGTGGACAGGGGAGCGGCCAACGTCCTGACTTTC
TRBJ2-2	NA	NA	TRBV5-4	CASSFKRPNTGELFF	TGTGCCAGCAGCTTCAAGCGTCCGAACACCGGGGAGCTGTTTTTT
TRBJ2-2	NA	NA	TRBV9	CASKVGPVNTGELFF	TGTGCCAGCAAGGTGGGCCCTGTTAACACCGGGGAGCTGTTTTTT
TRBJ2-7	NA	TRBD1	TRBV13	CASSPSGTGSHEQYF	TGTGCCAGCAGCCCCTCCGGGACAGGGTCCCACGAGCAGTACTTC
TRBJ1-5	NA	TRBD1	TRBV2	CASSWGQAQPQHF	TGTGCCAGCAGTTGGGGACAGGCCCAGCCCCAGCATTTT
TRBJ2-3	NA	TRBD2	TRBV11-3	CASSPGGDTQYF	TGTGCCAGCAGCCCGGGGGGAGATACGCAGTATTTT
TRBJ2-7	NA	TRBD2	TRBV27	CASSPTSGVRYEQYF	TGTGCCAGCAGTCCGACTAGCGGGGTGAGGTACGAGCAGTACTTC
TRBJ1-1	NA	TRBD1	TRBV5-4	CASSLGTGGVNTEAFF	TGTGCCAGCAGCTTGGGGACAGGGGGGGTGAACACTGAAGCTTTCTTT
TRBJ1-1	NA	NA	TRBV9	CASRDPNTEAFF	TGTGCGAGCAGGGACCCTAACACTGAAGCTTTCTTT
TRBJ2-1	once	TRBD2	TRBV7-2	CASSHPASGGYSSYNEQFF	TGTGCCAGCAGCCATCCGGCTAGCGGGGGGTACAGCTCCTACAATGAGCAGTTCTTC
TRBJ2-7	NA	NA	TRBV27	CASRKQGKYEQYF	TGTGCCAGCAGAAAACAGGGAAAGTACGAGCAGTACTTC
TRBJ1-5	NA	TRBD1	TRBV5-1	CASSFNPGQGDQPQHF	TGCGCCAGCAGCTTTAATCCGGGACAGGGGGATCAGCCCCAGCATTTT
TRBJ2-7	NA	NA	TRBV7-2	CASSSRGAGRLYYEQYF	TGTGCCAGCAGCTCCCGCGGGGCGGGACGGCTATACTACGAGCAGTACTTC
TRBJ1-3	NA	NA	TRBV9	CASSVGLGGYSSGNTIYF	TGTGCCAGCAGCGTAGGGCTTGGAGGGTATAGCTCTGGAAACACCATATATTTT
TRBJ1-4	NA	NA	TRBV28	CASSPPRGEKLFF	TGTGCCAGCAGTCCACCCAGGGGAGAAAAACTGTTTTTT
TRBJ1-2	NA	NA	TRBV19	CASIRRGTLDGYTF	TGTGCCAGTATAAGGAGGGGGACGCTGGACGGCTACACCTTC
TRBJ1-3	once	NA	TRBV6-5	CASRPRATSGNTIYF	TGTGCCAGCAGACCCAGGGCAACCTCTGGAAACACCATATATTTT
TRBJ2-3	few	NA	TRBV3-1/TRBV3-2	CASSQGLRDTQYF	TGTGCCAGCAGCCAAGGCTTGAGAGATACGCAGTATTTT